This section outlines one T cell receptor (beta chain) sequence together with its context. Germline-derived CDR1 and CDR2 are MNHEY and SVGAGI. V shed 5 bases and J shed 9 bases, with 16 bases lying between them. The CDR3 is 13 residues long. This entry is derived from a study of Ad26.COV2.S vaccination and SARS-CoV-2 variants. Libraries were prepared by immunoSEQ multiplex PCR; TCRdb keeps only in-frame clonotypes and omits some of them. The repertoire holds about 260,000 clones, with around nine tenths as singletons. The treatment was: around 19 received Ad26.COV2.S at low or high dose, single or two shots; roughly 5 received placebo; per-sample allocation not given. Repertoires come from day 63 after the first vaccine or placebo injection.

The TCR was taken from a person between 18 and 59 years old who received the Ad26.COV2.S COVID-19 vaccine or a placebo. The chain is built from TRBV6-5 and TRBJ2-5; tentatively, D is TRBD1 or TRBD2 (7 bases each). Material: peripheral blood, obtained in a trial of Ad26.COV2.S vaccine versus placebo. The CDR3 DNA is TGTGCCAGCAGTCAGGGGGGGGGAGGTTCCCAGTACTTC. Amino acids: CASSQGGGGSQYF.